What follows are 14 T cell receptor beta chains derived from one specimen sequenced in a study of beta chain features in type 1 diabetes. Their recognized antigens are unknown. Study results and limitations: For Type 1 diabetes patients, all four CD4+ subsets carried TCRB CDR3s that were moderately but significantly shorter.

Investigators reverse transcribed all isolated RNA, so they sequenced expressed TCRB transcripts. Data came from immunoSEQ multiplex PCR; TCRdb stores just in-frame clones and leaves some out. The sample lists hundreds of thousands of clones; about 12% were seen once. The sequenced sample was naive CD4+ T cells from blood. The receptor source for this set is a woman younger than 30 with type 1 diabetes.

This chain joins TRBV27 and TRBJ2-5; D is possibly TRBD2 (5 bases). CDR3 length: 13 amino acids. V lost 2 bases and J lost 3, with 7 bases in between. Germline CDR1 and CDR2: MNHEY and SMNVEV (reference sequence). In DNA, the CDR3 is TGTGCCAGCAGTTTAAGGGAGAAAGAGACCCAGTACTTC. This codes for CASSLREKETQYF.

The V and J genes are TRBV6-5 and TRBJ1-3, with 9 bases lining up with TRBD1. The CDR3 sequence is 15 residues long. J was trimmed by 4 bases and V by 8 bases; bases with no gene match: 9. CDR1 and CDR2 from the germline V gene are MNHEY and SVGAGI. CDR3 DNA: TGTGCCAGCTGGGACAGGGAGGTATCCGGAAACACCATATATTTT. Translation: CASWDREVSGNTIYF.

The table lists this clone with a few counts. The chain is built from TRBV4-3 and TRBJ2-7; D gene uncertain. The CDR3 covers 14 residues. V was trimmed by 4 bases and J by 5 bases, leaving 15 bases between them. The germline V gene encodes CDR1 LGHNA and CDR2 YSLEER. The CDR3 is CASSLSVNHDEQYF. The CDR3 nucleotides read TGCGCCAGCAGCCTAAGCGTGAACCACGACGAGCAGTACTTC.

CDR3: CASSLAQGVGGYTF. CDR3 nucleotides: TGTGCCAGCAGTTTAGCGCAGGGGGTAGGAGGCTACACCTTC. V is TRBV27 and J is TRBJ1-2; 7 nucleotides match TRBD1. V shed 2 bases and J 8 bases; nucleotides not matched to a gene: 8. This CDR3 has 14 amino acids. CDR1 and CDR2 (germline): MNHEY, SMNVEV (reference sequence).

V gene TRBV5-1 combines with J gene TRBJ2-5, with TRBD2 matching over 7 bases. Trimming removed 4 bases from V and 4 bases from J; junction bases left unmatched: 7. The CDR3 spans 14 residues. CDR1 and CDR2 from the germline V gene are SGHRS and YFSETQ. CDR3 region: CASSIEPGGETQYF. The CDR3, as DNA: TGCGCCAGCAGCATAGAACCGGGGGGAGAGACCCAGTACTTC.

This clone came up a few times. V usage is TRBV2 and J usage is TRBJ1-5; weak D call: TRBD1 (6 bases). Per the germline V gene, CDR1 is SNHLY and CDR2 is FYNNEI. Trimming cost V 3 bases and J 4 bases, with 10 bases left between them. This CDR3 has 14 amino acids. CDR3 residues: CASSDGGRNQPQHF. In DNA form, the CDR3 reads TGTGCCAGCAGTGACGGGGGGCGAAATCAGCCCCAGCATTTT.

The chain carries TRBV5-1 and TRBJ2-3; D is possibly TRBD2 (5 bases). Between the trimmed V and J ends, which lost 4 bases and 7 bases, there was a span of 7 bases. CDR3 size: 11 residues. CDR1 and CDR2 (germline): SGHRS, YFSETQ. CDR3 DNA: TGCGCCAGCAGCACGGGAAATACGCAGTATTTT. It translates to CASSTGNTQYF. The entire variable domain, with the rest obtained from reference TRBV5-1 and TRBJ2-3, is as follows: KAGVTQTPRYLIKTRGQQVTLSCSPISGHRSVSWYQQTPGQGLQFLFEYFSETQRNKGNFPGRFSGRQFSNSRSEMNVSTLELGDSALYLCASSTGNTQYFGPGTRLTVL.

This clone was observed a handful of times. J is TRBJ1-2 and V is TRBV2; TRBD1 is a possible D gene (5 bases). The CDR3 contains 13 residues. The ends were cut back, 8 bases at V and 4 bases at J, with 14 bases in the middle. CDR1 and CDR2 (germline): SNHLY, FYNNEI. This CDR3 is CASRPRALYGYTF. The DNA of the CDR3 is TGTGCCAGCCGACCCAGGGCCCTCTATGGCTACACCTTC.

V and J are TRBV2 and TRBJ1-1; D is ambiguous. Germline values: CDR1 SNHLY, CDR2 FYNNEI. The CDR3 totals 13 residues. V lost 5 bases and J lost 3, with 10 bases in between. CDR3 protein: CASSQRRDTEAFF. CDR3 DNA: TGTGCCAGCAGTCAGCGCCGGGACACTGAAGCTTTCTTT.

This clone was found a few times. The CDR3 coding sequence is TGCAGCGGCGGGGGTTCCTACAATGAGCAGTTCTTC. As protein: CSGGGSYNEQFF. The rearrangement uses TRBV29-1 and TRBJ2-1; 7 bases fit TRBD2. Looked up from germline, CDR1 is SQVTM and CDR2 is ANQGSEA. The CDR3 contains 12 residues. V shed 7 bases and J 1 base; nucleotides not matched to a gene: 1.

The V call is TRBV5-4, the J call TRBJ1-2, with D tentatively TRBD1 (5 bases). Germline values: CDR1 SGHNT, CDR2 YYREEE (reference sequence). The V gene lost 4 bases and the J gene lost 4 bases, with 14 bases spanning the gap. The CDR3 sequence is 14 residues long. CDR3 amino acids: CASSQGGSGYGYTF. CDR3 nucleotides: TGTGCCAGCAGCCAGGGTGGTAGTGGCTATGGCTACACCTTC.

The chain carries TRBV5-5 and TRBJ2-6, with D unclear. The CDR3 totals 15 residues. The ends were cut back, 0 bases at V and 0 bases at J, with 4 bases in the middle. CDR1 is SGHKS and CDR2 is YYEKEE in the germline V gene (reference sequence). In nucleotides, the CDR3 is TGTGCCAGCAGCTTGGGCTACTCTGGGGCCAACGTCCTGACTTTC. It is translated as CASSLGYSGANVLTF.

This chain uses TRBV7-9 with TRBJ2-2; TRBD2 aligns across 7 bases. V lost 7 bases to trimming and J lost 6 bases; unmatched junction nucleotides: 8. Germline CDR1 SEHNR, CDR2 FQNEAQ (reference sequence). The CDR3 runs 14 residues. In DNA form, the CDR3 reads TGTGCCAGCACTCGCGGGGGATTCGCCGGGGAGCTGTTTTTT. Its translation is CASTRGGFAGELFF.

Points on this clone: The junction departs from germline at one end; a sequencing error may be responsible. The rearrangement links TRBV6-5 to TRBJ2-7; 10 nucleotides align to TRBD1. Germline-derived CDR1 and CDR2 are MNHEY and SVGAGI. This CDR3 is 12 amino acids long. The CDR3 sequence: CASSYRTGGTDF. The CDR3 DNA follows: TGTGCCAGCAGTTACCGGACAGGGGGGACCGACTTC.